Following are 4 T cell receptor beta chains from one sample sequenced in a study of blood T cell repertoires in COVID-19. TCRdb keeps only in-frame clones here, not all; method: immunoSEQ multiplex PCR. The table records around 300,000 clones, roughly 90% of them present only once. The sample was peripheral blood. Receptors were obtained from a woman aged 50 to 60 with active or convalescent COVID-19.

The chain couples TRBV6-2 or TRBV6-3 to TRBJ1-1; TRBD1 aligns across 10 bases. The J segment lost 7 bases and the V segment lost 0 bases, leaving 5 bases of the junction unmatched. Germline lookup yields CDR1 MNHEY and CDR2 SVGEGT. This CDR3 spans 15 amino acids. The CDR3 spells CASSYSGTGVLEAFF. The CDR3 DNA is TGTGCCAGCAGTTACTCCGGGACAGGGGTACTTGAAGCTTTCTTT.

J is TRBJ1-5 and V is TRBV7-8, with D perhaps TRBD1 (6 bases). Per the germline V gene, CDR1 is SGHVS and CDR2 is FQNEAQ. The CDR3 is made up of 15 amino acids. V lost 1 base and J 5 bases, leaving 12 bases between the germline ends. CDR3 nucleotides: TGTGCCAGCAGCTTAGGACAGGTGATGGATCAGCCCCAGCATTTT. Amino acids: CASSLGQVMDQPQHF.

The chain employs TRBV5-6 and TRBJ2-3, with TRBD1 as a possible D gene (6 bases). The CDR3 totals 14 residues. V lost 1 base, J lost 4 bases, and 10 bases lay in between. Per the germline V gene, CDR1 is SGHDT and CDR2 is YYEEEE. The CDR3 DNA follows: TGTGCCAGCAGCTTGTGGGGGCTGGCAGATACGCAGTATTTT. Amino acids: CASSLWGLADTQYF.

The chain employs TRBV7-9 and TRBJ1-4; D gene unclear. Per germline, CDR1 SEHNR and CDR2 FQNEAQ (reference sequence). The length of the CDR3 is 16 residues. Trimming shortened V by 0 bases and J by 0 bases, and 8 bases separated the two germline ends. CDR3 in amino acids: CASSLAWGATNEKLFF. CDR3 DNA: TGTGCCAGCAGCTTAGCTTGGGGAGCAACTAATGAAAAACTGTTTTTT.